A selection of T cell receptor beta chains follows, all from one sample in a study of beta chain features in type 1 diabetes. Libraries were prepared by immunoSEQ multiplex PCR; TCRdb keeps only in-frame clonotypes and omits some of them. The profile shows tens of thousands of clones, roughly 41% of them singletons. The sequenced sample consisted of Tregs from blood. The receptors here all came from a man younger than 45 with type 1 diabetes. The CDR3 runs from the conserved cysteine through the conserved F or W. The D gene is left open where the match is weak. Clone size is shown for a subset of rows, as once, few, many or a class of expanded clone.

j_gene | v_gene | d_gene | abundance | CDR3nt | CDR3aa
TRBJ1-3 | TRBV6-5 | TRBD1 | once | TGTGCCAGCAGTTCCCAGGGGGCAACCATATATTTT | CASSSQGATIYF
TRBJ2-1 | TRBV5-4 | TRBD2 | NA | TGTGCCTCGAGCCTTAGCGGGAGTAGCTTCTTC | CASSLSGSSFF
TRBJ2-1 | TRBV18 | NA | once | TGTGCCAGCTCACCAGGGATACAGGCGCTGACAATATACAATGAGCAGTTCTTC | CASSPGIQALTIYNEQFF
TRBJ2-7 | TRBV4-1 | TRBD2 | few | TGCGCCAGCAGCCTCACCTCTAGCGGGAGGGTCTACGAGCAGTACTTC | CASSLTSSGRVYEQYF
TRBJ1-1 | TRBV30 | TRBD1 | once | TGTGCCTGGAGCCCTCCCCACAGGGGCCATACTGAAGCTTTCTTT | CAWSPPHRGHTEAFF
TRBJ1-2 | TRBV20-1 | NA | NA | TGCAGTGCTACAGGGGAATATGGCTACACCTTC | CSATGEYGYTF
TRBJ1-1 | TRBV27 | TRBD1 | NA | TGTGCCAGCAGTTCCACCGGGACAGGGGGAATTGCTTTCTTT | CASSSTGTGGIAFF
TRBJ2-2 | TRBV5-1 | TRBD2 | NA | TGCGCCAGCAGCCAAACTAGCGGGAGGTCCACCGGGGAGCTGTTTTTT | CASSQTSGRSTGELFF
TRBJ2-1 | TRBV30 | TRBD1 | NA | TGTGCCTGGAGTGCCGGACAGGGAGAGTTCTTC | CAWSAGQGEFF
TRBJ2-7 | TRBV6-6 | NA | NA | TGTGCCAGCCGGGAGAGCATAACCTACGAGCAGTACTTC | CASRESITYEQYF
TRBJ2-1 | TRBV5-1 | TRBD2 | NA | TGCGCCAGCAGCACGGGGACTAGCGGGAGGAGCTCCTACAATGAGCAGTTCTTC | CASSTGTSGRSSYNEQFF
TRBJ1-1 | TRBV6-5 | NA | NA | TGTGCCAGCAGCCCCCACCTACCTAACACTGAAGCTTTCTTT | CASSPHLPNTEAFF
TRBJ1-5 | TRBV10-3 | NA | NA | TGTGCCACACGCCCCGGGGAGGGTCAGCCCCAGCATTTT | CATRPGEGQPQHF
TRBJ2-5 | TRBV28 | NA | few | TGTGCCAGCAGTTCCCGCAGGGGTGGGGAGACCCAGTACTTC | CASSSRRGGETQYF